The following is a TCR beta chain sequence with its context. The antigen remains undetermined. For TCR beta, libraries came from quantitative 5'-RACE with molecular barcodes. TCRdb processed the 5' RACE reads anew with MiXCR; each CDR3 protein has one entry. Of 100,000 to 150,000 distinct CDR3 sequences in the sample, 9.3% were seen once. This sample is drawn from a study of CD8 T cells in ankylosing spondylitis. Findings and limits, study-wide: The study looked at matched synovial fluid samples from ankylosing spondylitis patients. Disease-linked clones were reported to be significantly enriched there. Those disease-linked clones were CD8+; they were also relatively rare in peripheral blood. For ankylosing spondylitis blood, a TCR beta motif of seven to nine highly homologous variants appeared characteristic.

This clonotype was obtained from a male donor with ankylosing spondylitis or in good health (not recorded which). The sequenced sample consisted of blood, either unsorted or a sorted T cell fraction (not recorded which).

CDR3 protein: CASSLRTSGGELFF. DNA of the CDR3: TGTGCCAGCAGCTTACGGACTAGCGGAGGGGAGCTGTTTTTT. This sequence joins TRBV7-3 and TRBJ2-2; TRBD2 agrees at 10 bases. V lost 2 bases and J lost 8; bases outside the gene matches: 2. Germline CDR1 SGHTA, CDR2 FQGTGA. The CDR3 totals 14 residues.